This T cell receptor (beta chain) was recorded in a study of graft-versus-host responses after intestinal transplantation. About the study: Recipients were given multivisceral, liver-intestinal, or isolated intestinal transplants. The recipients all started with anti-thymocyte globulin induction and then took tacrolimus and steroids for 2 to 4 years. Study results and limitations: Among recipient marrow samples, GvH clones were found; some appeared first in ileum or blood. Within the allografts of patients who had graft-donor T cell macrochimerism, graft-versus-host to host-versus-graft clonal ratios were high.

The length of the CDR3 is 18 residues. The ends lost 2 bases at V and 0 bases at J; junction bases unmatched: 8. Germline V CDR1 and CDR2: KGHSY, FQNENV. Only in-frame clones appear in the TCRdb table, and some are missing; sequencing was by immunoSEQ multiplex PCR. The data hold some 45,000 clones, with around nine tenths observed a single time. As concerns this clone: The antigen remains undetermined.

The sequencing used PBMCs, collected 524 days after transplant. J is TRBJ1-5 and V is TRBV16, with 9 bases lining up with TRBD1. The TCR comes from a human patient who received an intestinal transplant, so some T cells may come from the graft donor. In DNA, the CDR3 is TGTGCCAGCAGCCAAACTCCGGGACAGGGAGGTAGCAATCAGCCCCAGCATTTT. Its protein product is CASSQTPGQGGSNQPQHF. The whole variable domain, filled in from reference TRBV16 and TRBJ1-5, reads GEEVAQTPKHLVRGEGQKAKLYCAPIKGHSYVFWYQQVLKNEFKFLISFQNENVFDETGMPKERFSAKCLPNSPCSLEIQATKLEDSAVYFCASSQTPGQGGSNQPQHFGDGTRLSIL.